The clone carrying this TCR beta chain was counted many times. Its antigen is still unknown. Germline V CDR1 and CDR2: KGHDR, SFDVKD. Trimming stripped 5 bases from V and 5 bases from J, with 11 bases between. The CDR3 runs to 13 residues. Each CDR3 protein gets one entry after TCRdb re-called the RT-PCR reads with MiXCR. The sample has over 450,000 distinct CDR3 sequences; over 10% are singletons. These data come from a study of response to subunit inactivated influenza vaccine. Notes on the study in general: Only a handful of new T cells, the authors suggested, are recruited with each seasonal influenza vaccination.

The chain has TRBV24-1 and TRBJ2-5; weak D call: TRBD2 (6 bases). The receptor was derived from a man aged 45 to 65 who received an inactivated influenza vaccine. This material consisted of PBMCs from blood, taken roughly 45 days after vaccination. This CDR3 is CATSGGGGETQYF. CDR3 bases: TGTGCCACCAGTGGCGGAGGAGGGGAGACCCAGTACTTC.